This T cell receptor (beta chain) was identified in a study of a mutant IDH1 vaccine in newly diagnosed glioma. About the research overall: Earlier therapy was either radiotherapy, temozolomide, or both, and most got both.

CDR1 and CDR2 from the germline V gene are SNHLY and FYNNEI. V lost 0 bases to trimming and J lost 8 bases; unmatched junction nucleotides: 12. The CDR3 covers 17 residues. With respect to this clone: Its matching antigen is unknown.

Time point denoted: week 11, during vaccination. In the vaccine, a single dose held 300 ug of the mutant IDH1 20-mer peptide, along with topical imiquimod. New WHO grade 3 or 4 IDH1-mutant, ATRX-lost astrocytomas were present in all donors. The assay was immunoSEQ multiplex PCR, and TCRdb's table has in-frame clones only and misses some. The sample holds about 40,000 clones; 84% are singletons and the top ten take 2.2%. Findings and limits, study-wide: Pseudoprogression appeared unlinked to shifts in leading peripheral T cell clonotypes. Patients mounted vaccine-induced immune responses in almost 95% of cases.

The sample here was PBMCs, taken from a glioma patient whose treatment included an IDH1 peptide vaccine. The V call is TRBV2, the J call TRBJ1-2, with 10 bases matching TRBD1. The clonotype originates from a man aged 35-49 years with glioma. DNA of the CDR3: TGTGCCAGCAGTGAAGCGCTTCTGGTTGGGACAGGGGACGGCTACACCTTC. Its protein product is CASSEALLVGTGDGYTF.